Presented here are 15 T cell receptor beta chains from one specimen sequenced in a study of neurological immune-mediated disorders (dated by TCRdb to about 2019). The method was 5' RACE. This sample was sequenced with an Illumina HiSeq 2500. TCRdb reprocessed the public reads (quality trimming at Q25 with fastp, clone calling with MiXCR) and kept in-frame beta chains. Every entry covers one CDR3 protein and lists the most common genes and DNA from its rows. This sample gives 15,000 to 20,000 distinct CDR3 sequences in total; 12% to 15% of them show up just once. The ten largest account for 7.8% of the sample. The sequenced sample was CD4+ T cells from blood. All receptors derive from a woman aged 60 to 75 with HTLV-1-associated myelopathy (HAM/TSP).

The chain combines TRBV5-1 with TRBJ2-3, with 8 bases matching TRBD2. The trim removed 0 bases at V and 3 bases at J, leaving 9 bases unmatched. The germline V gene has CDR1 SGHRS and CDR2 YFSETQ. The CDR3 runs to 17 residues. CDR3 sequence reads: CASSLAGIAGSTDTQYF. CDR3 nucleotide sequence: TGCGCCAGCAGCTTGGCCGGAATAGCGGGATCAACAGATACGCAGTATTTT.

This chain connects TRBV30 to TRBJ1-1; D uncertain. CDR3 size: 12 residues. Germline CDR1 is GTSNPN and CDR2 is SVGIG (reference sequence). Between the trimmed V and J ends, which lost 7 bases and 6 bases, there was a span of 15 bases. DNA of the CDR3: TGTGCCTACGGAAAGGGTTTTGCTGAAGCTTTCTTT. Translation gives CAYGKGFAEAFF.

The sample holds many counts of this clonotype. The CDR3 DNA is TGTGCCAGTACGGGTAAAGATTGGGACCTCAATCAGCCCCAGCATTTT. It encodes CASTGKDWDLNQPQHF. The chain is built from TRBV19 and TRBJ1-5; D may be TRBD1 (5 bases). The CDR3 extends over 16 amino acids. The V gene's germline CDR1 is LNHDA and CDR2 SQIVND (reference sequence). Trimming removed 7 bases at V and 3 bases at J, with 19 bases between.

CDR3 sequence (DNA): TGTGCCAGCCGGGGACGAAACAATGAGCAGTTCTTC. It translates to CASRGRNNEQFF. The chain links TRBV3-1 to TRBJ2-1; the D gene could be TRBD1 or TRBD2 (5 bases each). Trimming left V 8 bases short and J 5 bases short, with 10 bases between. This CDR3 has 12 residues. The germline CDR1 and CDR2 sequences are LGHDT and YNNKEL (reference sequence).

This clonotype was seen at least ten times. CDR3 coding DNA: TGCGCCAGCAGCTTGGCGGCAAACAATGAGCAGTTCTTC. Translated, it gives CASSLAANNEQFF. The chain has TRBV5-1 and TRBJ2-1; no reliable D call. V lost 0 bases and J lost 5, with 6 bases in between. CDR3 length equals 13 residues. Germline assignment: CDR1 SGHRS and CDR2 YFSETQ.

This clonotype qualifies as medium-sized (0.01 to 0.1%). The chain uses TRBV20-1 and TRBJ2-7; D gene unclear. In germline, CDR1 is DFQATT, CDR2 SNEGSKA (reference sequence). The CDR3 spans 12 residues. V dropped 1 base and J dropped 2 bases, with 6 bases sitting between them. The CDR3 coding sequence is TGCAGTGCTAGAGTTGGCACCTACGAGCAGTACTTC. Translating gives CSARVGTYEQYF.

This clonotype was seen many times. The rearrangement uses TRBV28 and TRBJ2-2, with 8 bases lining up with TRBD2. The V gene's germline CDR1 is MDHEN and CDR2 SYDVKM. Trimming cost V 5 bases and J 7 bases; bases outside gene matches: 6. The length of the CDR3 is 14 residues. CDR3 protein: CASSIRTSFGELFF. CDR3 sequence (DNA): TGTGCCAGCAGTATTCGGACTAGCTTCGGGGAGCTGTTTTTT.

This clonotype was counted a few times. This chain's CDR3 is CSAISSQGAGELFF. The CDR3 DNA reads as TGCAGTGCTATTTCTTCACAGGGGGCTGGGGAGCTGTTTTTT. The chain recombines TRBV20-1 with TRBJ2-2, with TRBD1 matching over 9 bases. V shed 4 bases, J shed 8 bases, and the junction held 8 bases outside the gene matches. Germline lookup yields CDR1 DFQATT and CDR2 SNEGSKA (reference sequence). The CDR3 length is 14 residues.

This sequence joins TRBV29-1 and TRBJ1-2; 10 bases match TRBD1. Losses at the gene ends were 6 bases for V and 5 bases for J; bases not matched to a gene: 3. This CDR3 has 12 residues. Germline V gives CDR1 SQVTM, CDR2 ANQGSEA. CDR3 loop: CSVGTGEYGYTF. The CDR3 nucleotides read TGCAGCGTGGGGACAGGGGAGTATGGCTACACCTTC. The full variable domain, with the rest looked up from reference TRBV29-1 and TRBJ1-2, is SAVISQKPSRDICQRGTSLTIQCQVDSQVTMMFWYRQQPGQSLTLIATANQGSEATYESGFVIDKFPISRPNLTFSTLTVSNMSPEDSSIYLCSVGTGEYGYTFGSGTRLTVV.

This clonotype was recorded at least ten times. The genes are TRBV6-1 and TRBJ2-7, with D unresolved. V gave up 3 bases and J gave up 6 bases, with 9 bases separating them. Germline CDR1 MNHNS, CDR2 SASEGT. The CDR3 is 12 amino acids. CDR3 in DNA: TGTGCCAGCAGTGACGTTAAGAGCGAGCAGTACTTC. It encodes CASSDVKSEQYF.

The chain has TRBV20-1 and TRBJ1-2; a weak D match, TRBD1 (5 bases). Trimming took 7 bases from V and 3 from J, leaving 15 bases between them. CDR3 length: 13 residues. CDR1 and CDR2 (germline): DFQATT, SNEGSKA (reference sequence). CDR3 nucleotides: TGCAGTGGTTGGGGGAACACTGACTATGGCTACACCTTC. Its protein product is CSGWGNTDYGYTF.

This clonotype appeared many times. The rearrangement joins TRBV6-5 to TRBJ1-2; TRBD1 agrees at 10 bases. V was clipped by 6 bases and J by 7 bases; unmatched bases: 8. From germline, CDR1 is MNHEY and CDR2 SVGAGI. The CDR3 sequence is 14 residues long. The CDR3 loop reads CASSGTGDSRGYTF. CDR3 nucleotides: TGTGCCAGCAGCGGGACAGGGGACAGCCGTGGCTACACCTTC.

This clonotype was recorded at least ten times. CDR3 in amino acids: CSARKAGRTTGELFF. Written as DNA, the CDR3 is TGCAGTGCAAGGAAGGCAGGGAGGACCACCGGGGAGCTGTTTTTT. The genes are TRBV20-1 and TRBJ2-2; a possible D gene is TRBD2 (6 bases). Trimming shortened V by 6 bases and J by 4 bases, and 18 bases separated the two germline ends. CDR3 length: 15 amino acids. CDR1 DFQATT and CDR2 SNEGSKA come from the germline V gene (reference sequence).

This clonotype was found many times. The chain recombines TRBV20-1 with TRBJ1-1; D is perhaps TRBD1 (5 bases). CDR1 and CDR2 from the germline V gene are DFQATT and SNEGSKA (reference sequence). Trimming took off 6 bases at V and 0 bases at J, with 11 bases between the two ends. CDR3 size: 13 residues. The CDR3 nucleotides read TGCAGTGCCCCGGGGGGGTTGAACACTGAAGCTTTCTTT. The encoded protein is CSAPGGLNTEAFF.

By sample fraction, this clonotype is medium-sized. This chain uses TRBV20-1 with TRBJ2-1; tentatively, D is TRBD1 or TRBD2 (6 bases each). The CDR3 extends over 15 amino acids. Between the trimmed V and J ends, which lost 0 bases and 6 bases, there was a span of 15 bases. In germline, CDR1 is DFQATT, CDR2 SNEGSKA (reference sequence). The CDR3 sequence is CSARDGGRIFNEQFF. The CDR3 region has the DNA TGCAGTGCTAGAGATGGGGGGCGAATATTCAATGAGCAGTTCTTC.